The 13 T cell receptor beta chains given below trace back to one sample, sequenced in a study of T cell responses to AZD1222 COVID-19 vaccine. Assay used: immunoSEQ multiplex PCR; TCRdb lists only in-frame clones, some missing. The table has fewer than 150,000 clones, 93% seen once. The sequences come from peripheral blood, collected on day 0 of AZD1222 vaccination. The receptors here all came from an adult in good health.

This sequence joins TRBV28 and TRBJ1-1; D is possibly TRBD1 (5 bases). The germline V gene encodes CDR1 MDHEN and CDR2 SYDVKM. Trimming cost V 4 bases and J 0 bases, with 12 bases left between them. The CDR3 consists of 15 residues. The CDR3 DNA follows: TGTGCCAGCAGTTCATTGACAGATATGAACACTGAAGCTTTCTTT. Its translation: CASSSLTDMNTEAFF.

V and J are TRBV7-2 and TRBJ1-2, with 9 bases fitting TRBD1. The CDR3 has 15 amino acids. Per the germline V gene, CDR1 is SGHTA and CDR2 is FQGNSA. V lost 3 bases, J lost 1 base, and 3 bases stayed unmatched. CDR3 DNA sequence: TGTGCCAGCAGCTTGGTGACAGGGGGTAACTATGGCTACACCTTC. Translation: CASSLVTGGNYGYTF. Full variable domain (rest looked up from reference TRBV7-2 and TRBJ1-2): GAGVSQSPSNKVTEKGKDVELRCDPISGHTALYWYRQSLGQGLEFLIYFQGNSAPDKSGLPSDRFSAERTGGSVSTLTIQRTQQEDSAVYLCASSLVTGGNYGYTFGSGTRLTVV.

The chain has TRBV3-1 (or the pseudogene TRBV3-2) and TRBJ2-1; D is perhaps TRBD2 (6 bases). Trimming removed 5 bases at V and 2 bases at J, with 10 bases between. Germline V gives CDR1 LGHDT, CDR2 YNNKEL (reference sequence). The CDR3 sequence is 14 residues long. For the CDR3, the DNA is TGTGCCAGCAGCAGTAGCGGTACCTACAATGAGCAGTTCTTC. It specifies CASSSSGTYNEQFF.

The chain employs TRBV7-9 and TRBJ2-3; D uncertain. Deletions cut 10 bases from V and 3 bases from J, with 5 bases between. The CDR3 totals 10 residues. CDR1 is SEHNR, CDR2 FQNEAQ, per germline (reference sequence). This chain's CDR3 is CATLTDTQYF. The CDR3 DNA follows: TGTGCCACCTTGACAGATACGCAGTATTTT.

This chain links TRBV5-8 with TRBJ1-2; TRBD1 is a possible D gene (5 bases). V lost 4 bases and J lost 3, with 16 bases in between. The CDR3 runs to 15 residues. Germline V gene lookup returns CDR1 SGHTS and CDR2 YDEGEE. In nucleotides, the CDR3 is TGTGCCAGCAGCCTGGGGCTGGGGGATCACTATGGCTACACCTTC. Amino acids: CASSLGLGDHYGYTF.

A single count supports this clone. V gene TRBV11-2 combines with J gene TRBJ2-7, with D tentatively TRBD1 or TRBD2 (6 bases each). Germline lookup yields CDR1 SGHAT and CDR2 FQNNGV. The CDR3 sequence is 15 residues long. Trimming pared 7 bases from V and 1 base from J, leaving 17 bases between. The CDR3 loop reads CASTLLTGTSYEQYF. The CDR3 region has the DNA TGTGCCAGCACCTTGCTCACAGGGACTTCCTACGAGCAGTACTTC.

The chain is built from TRBV27 and TRBJ2-3; D perhaps matches TRBD1 (6 bases). Trimming took off 6 bases at V and 8 bases at J, with 15 bases between the two ends. The V gene's germline CDR1 is MNHEY and CDR2 SMNVEV (reference sequence). This CDR3 spans 13 amino acids. The CDR3 loop is CASREGGRGTQYF. The CDR3, as DNA: TGTGCCAGCAGGGAAGGGGGAAGAGGTACGCAGTATTTT.

V usage is TRBV5-6 and J usage is TRBJ2-1; perhaps TRBD2 as D (5 bases). Germline lookup yields CDR1 SGHDT and CDR2 YYEEEE. Trimming shortened V by 10 bases and J by 4 bases, and 12 bases separated the two germline ends. The CDR3 is 12 residues long. The CDR3 DNA reads as TGTGCCTCATGGACGGGATACAATGAGCAGTTCTTC. It yields the protein CASWTGYNEQFF.

This clone has a single count. The chain uses TRBV7-9 and TRBJ2-7; no clear D. The germline V gene encodes CDR1 SEHNR and CDR2 FQNEAQ (reference sequence). V was cut by 4 bases and J by 2 bases, with 12 bases left in between. This CDR3 spans 14 amino acids. CDR3 bases: TGTGCCAGCAGCTCAATCGACTCCGCCTACGAGCAGTACTTC. Its translation is CASSSIDSAYEQYF.

This rearrangement joins TRBV12-3 or TRBV12-4 to TRBJ2-3; no firm D call. V lost 4 bases, J lost 3 bases, and 2 bases lay in between. This CDR3 contains 11 residues. For the CDR3, the DNA is TGTGCCAGCAGTTATACAGATACGCAGTATTTT. Translation: CASSYTDTQYF.

This chain connects TRBV10-1 to TRBJ2-1, with D maybe TRBD2 (5 bases). The CDR3 is made up of 13 amino acids. Germline assignment: CDR1 WNHNN and CDR2 SYGVQD (reference sequence). V was trimmed by 5 bases and J by 2 bases, leaving 7 bases between them. Here the CDR3 DNA reads TGCGCCAGCAGTACGCGGGCCTACAATGAGCAGTTCTTC. Translation: CASSTRAYNEQFF.

This clone occurred once. The J gene is TRBJ1-1, the V gene TRBV12-3 or TRBV12-4, with D unclear. Trimming cost V 3 bases and J 5 bases, with 7 bases left between them. CDR3 length equals 12 residues. CDR3 region: CASSFPPTEAFF. In nucleotides, the CDR3 is TGTGCCAGCAGTTTCCCCCCAACTGAAGCTTTCTTT.

The gene calls are TRBV28 and TRBJ2-2; tentative D call: TRBD2 (6 bases). The CDR3 has 14 residues. Germline CDR1 is MDHEN and CDR2 is SYDVKM. Trimming removed 8 bases at V and 3 bases at J, with 13 bases between. The CDR3 coding sequence is TGTGCCAGCTTGGAGGCGGGGTACACCGGGGAGCTGTTTTTT. Its protein product is CASLEAGYTGELFF.